The source of this T cell receptor beta chain is a study of CD4 T cells in relation to SARS-CoV-2 and coronaviruses. After removal of 0 bases from V and 0 bases from J, the junction contained 0 bases not matched to a gene. The CDR3 covers 15 residues. Germline V gene data show CDR1 as SGHNT and CDR2 as YYREEE (reference sequence). CD4+ T cells from unexposed donors were obtained before the COVID-19 pandemic (2011-2018). After ten to eleven days of culture, CD4+ T cells were isolated. Regarding this clone: Its antigen is not known.

This table comes from immunoSEQ multiplex PCR, and its TCRdb copy is limited to in-frame clones, with some not included. The data show roughly 14,000 clones, about 78% seen once. The chain carries TRBV5-4 and TRBJ1-3, with 7 bases aligning to TRBD1. The sequencing sample was made of CD4+ T cells from PBMCs, cultured in vitro. The TCR comes from a human donor in good health. The chain's CDR3 is CASSLDRGSGNTIYF. For the CDR3, the DNA is TGTGCCAGCAGCTTGGACAGGGGCTCTGGAAACACCATATATTTT. Full variable domain (outside the CDR3, taken from reference TRBV5-4 and TRBJ1-3): ETGVTQSPTHLIKTRGQQVTLRCSSQSGHNTVSWYQQALGQGPQFIFQYYREEENGRGNFPPRFSGLQFPNYSSELNVNALELDDSALYLCASSLDRGSGNTIYFGEGSWLTVV.